This T cell receptor beta chain derives from a study of CD8 T cells in Susac syndrome. The authors reverse transcribed about 0.5 to 1 ug RNA with random hexamers. TCRdb reprocessed the immunoSEQ multiplex PCR reads via MiXCR and lists one record per CDR3 protein. The profile shows about 280,000 distinct CDR3 sequences, roughly 81% of them singletons. CDR3 length: 14 amino acids. The trim removed 5 bases at V and 5 bases at J, leaving 8 bases unmatched. Sequencing targeted TCR beta in T cells from blood (CD8+ and CD4+). TEMRA cells were FACS-enriched, and CD8+ and CD4+ T cells were isolated negatively.

This TCR was sampled from a human donor with multiple sclerosis. This chain joins TRBV12-3 or TRBV12-4 and TRBJ1-1; 7 bases match TRBD1. Material: CD8+ T cells from PBMCs. This chain's CDR3 is CASSATSRGTEAFF. CDR3 nucleotides: TGTGCCAGCAGTGCCACCAGCAGGGGGACTGAAGCTTTCTTT.